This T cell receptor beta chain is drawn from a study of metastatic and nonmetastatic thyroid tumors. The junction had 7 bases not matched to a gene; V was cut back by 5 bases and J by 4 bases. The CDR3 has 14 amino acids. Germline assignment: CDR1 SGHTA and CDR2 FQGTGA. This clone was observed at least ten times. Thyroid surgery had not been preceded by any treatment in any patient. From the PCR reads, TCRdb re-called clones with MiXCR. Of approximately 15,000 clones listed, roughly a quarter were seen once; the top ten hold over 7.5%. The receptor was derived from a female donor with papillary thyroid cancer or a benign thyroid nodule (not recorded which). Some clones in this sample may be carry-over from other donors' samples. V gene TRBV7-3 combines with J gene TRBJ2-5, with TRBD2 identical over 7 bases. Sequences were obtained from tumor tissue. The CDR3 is CASSLHGTTETQYF. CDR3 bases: TGTGCCAGCAGCCTACACGGGACTACAGAGACCCAGTACTTC.